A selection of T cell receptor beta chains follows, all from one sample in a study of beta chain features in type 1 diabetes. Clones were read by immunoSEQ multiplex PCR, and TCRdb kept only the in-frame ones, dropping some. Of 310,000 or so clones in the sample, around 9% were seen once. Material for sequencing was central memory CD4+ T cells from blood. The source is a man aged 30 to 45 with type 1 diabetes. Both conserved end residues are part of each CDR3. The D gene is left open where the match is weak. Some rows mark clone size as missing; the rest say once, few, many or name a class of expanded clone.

DNA: TGTGCCAGCAGTGAAGGGTGGTCTAGCACAGATACGCAGTATTTT
CDR3: CASSEGWSSTDTQYF
J: TRBJ2-3
D: -
size: -
V: TRBV2

DNA: TGCGCCAGCAGCGGACAGGCCACCGGGGAGCTGTTTTTT
CDR3: CASSGQATGELFF
J: TRBJ2-2
D: TRBD1
size: few
V: TRBV5-1

DNA: TGTGCCAGCAGCGTAGATATCTCTGGGGCCAACGTCCTGACTTTC
CDR3: CASSVDISGANVLTF
J: TRBJ2-6
D: -
size: -
V: TRBV9

DNA: TGTGCCAGCAGCTACCATATCACAGGGGGCACCGGGGAGCTGTTTTTT
CDR3: CASSYHITGGTGELFF
J: TRBJ2-2
D: TRBD1
size: -
V: TRBV7-9

DNA: TGTGCCAGCAGTGAATGGGGACCCAAAAACATTCAGTACTTC
CDR3: CASSEWGPKNIQYF
J: TRBJ2-4
D: -
size: many
V: TRBV7-8

DNA: TGTGCCAGCAGCTTAGGAATGGCAACAAACAATGAGCAGTTCTTC
CDR3: CASSLGMATNNEQFF
J: TRBJ2-1
D: -
size: -
V: TRBV7-2

DNA: TGTGCCAGCAGCGTAGATGGTAGTCCTGTTGTTACGCAGTATTTT
CDR3: CASSVDGSPVVTQYF
J: TRBJ2-3
D: -
size: few
V: TRBV9

DNA: TGCGCCAGCAGCTTGGCCAGGGGAAGCGGCACAGATACGCAGTATTTT
CDR3: CASSLARGSGTDTQYF
J: TRBJ2-3
D: -
size: few
V: TRBV5-1

DNA: TGTGCCAGCAGTGAACATCGGGCCTCTGGAAACACCATATATTTT
CDR3: CASSEHRASGNTIYF
J: TRBJ1-3
D: -
size: -
V: TRBV25-1

DNA: TGTGCCAGCAGCCCAGGGGCCTCGTTACGAATCGAGCCCCAGCATTTT
CDR3: CASSPGASLRIEPQHF
J: TRBJ1-5
D: -
size: -
V: TRBV7-2

DNA: TGTGCCAGCAGAAGACAGGGGGCGGGTGACGAGCAGTACTTC
CDR3: CASRRQGAGDEQYF
J: TRBJ2-7
D: TRBD1
size: few
V: TRBV6-5

DNA: TGTGCCAGCAGCTGGCTGAGACAGGGTAGCTCCTACGAGCAGTACTTC
CDR3: CASSWLRQGSSYEQYF
J: TRBJ2-7
D: TRBD1
size: -
V: TRBV5-8

DNA: TGTGCCTGGCGGACGCTCGGCGAGCAGTACTTC
CDR3: CAWRTLGEQYF
J: TRBJ2-7
D: -
size: -
V: TRBV30

DNA: TGTGCTAGCAGCTTAGAATTCGGGACCTACAATGAGCAGTTCTTC
CDR3: CASSLEFGTYNEQFF
J: TRBJ2-1
D: -
size: many
V: TRBV7-7

DNA: TGTGCCAGCAGTTACGGCAGGAATCAGCCCCAGCATTTT
CDR3: CASSYGRNQPQHF
J: TRBJ1-5
D: -
size: few
V: TRBV6-5

DNA: TGTGCCAGCAGTTACCATAGCGGGGGCCGTAAAGATACGCAGTATTTT
CDR3: CASSYHSGGRKDTQYF
J: TRBJ2-3
D: TRBD2
size: few
V: TRBV6-5

DNA: TGTGCCAGCTCACCACCGGGGATCTCCTACGAGCAGTACTTC
CDR3: CASSPPGISYEQYF
J: TRBJ2-7
D: -
size: -
V: TRBV18

DNA: TGTGCCAGCAGCAAGGGACACCTCTATGGCTACACCTTC
CDR3: CASSKGHLYGYTF
J: TRBJ1-2
D: -
size: -
V: TRBV21-1

DNA: TGCGCCAGCAGCCAAGAATATCAGGGCGGCTATGGCTACACCTTC
CDR3: CASSQEYQGGYGYTF
J: TRBJ1-2
D: -
size: -
V: TRBV4-3

DNA: TGTGCCAGCAGCGTACGGGGGCCCATGGGTGAAGCTTTCTTT
CDR3: CASSVRGPMGEAFF
J: TRBJ1-1
D: -
size: few
V: TRBV9

DNA: TGTGCCAGCAGTTTGTTGGGGAACACTGAAGCTTTCTTT
CDR3: CASSLLGNTEAFF
J: TRBJ1-1
D: -
size: -
V: TRBV6-5

DNA: TGTGCCAGCAGCACGACAGGGGGCAATCCCTACGAGCAGTACTTC
CDR3: CASSTTGGNPYEQYF
J: TRBJ2-7
D: TRBD1
size: many
V: TRBV28

DNA: TGTGCCAGCAGCTTAACAGAAGGACAGGGATCCAACAATGAGCAGTTCTTC
CDR3: CASSLTEGQGSNNEQFF
J: TRBJ2-1
D: TRBD1
size: many
V: TRBV7-9

DNA: TGTGCCAGCAGCGGCAGTGAGGGGGCAAGTGAAAAACTGTTTTTT
CDR3: CASSGSEGASEKLFF
J: TRBJ1-4
D: TRBD1
size: -
V: TRBV5-6

DNA: TGCGCCAGCAGCCAAGACTCGCTAGCGGGGGGTTCAGATACGCAGTATTTT
CDR3: CASSQDSLAGGSDTQYF
J: TRBJ2-3
D: TRBD2
size: few
V: TRBV4-3

DNA: TGCAGCGTTGGGAGGGGTTTTGGCACAGATACGCAGTATTTT
CDR3: CSVGRGFGTDTQYF
J: TRBJ2-3
D: -
size: many
V: TRBV29-1

DNA: TGCAGCGTTGCTGGACTTCTGGGAAGCAATCAGCCCCAGCATTTT
CDR3: CSVAGLLGSNQPQHF
J: TRBJ1-5
D: -
size: few
V: TRBV29-1

DNA: TGTGCCAGCTATGTCGGGGGATCGAACACTGAAGCTTTCTTT
CDR3: CASYVGGSNTEAFF
J: TRBJ1-1
D: -
size: few
V: TRBV11-2

DNA: TGTGCCATCAGTGAGGAGAGCAGGGGGCGGGAGCAGTACTTC
CDR3: CAISEESRGREQYF
J: TRBJ2-7
D: TRBD1
size: few
V: TRBV10-3

DNA: TGTGCCAGCAGCTTAGGAATTCAGCCCCAGCATTTT
CDR3: CASSLGIQPQHF
J: TRBJ1-5
D: -
size: few
V: TRBV7-2

DNA: TGTGCCAGCAGCTTGGGACAGGGGGCCGGGGGCTACACCTTC
CDR3: CASSLGQGAGGYTF
J: TRBJ1-2
D: TRBD1
size: -
V: TRBV28

DNA: TGCGCCAGCAGCTCCGGGACTAGCGGGGGTGAGGCAGATACGCAGTATTTT
CDR3: CASSSGTSGGEADTQYF
J: TRBJ2-3
D: TRBD2
size: few
V: TRBV5-1

DNA: TGTGCCACCCGACGTGTACTGCCGAACACCGGGGAGCTGTTTTTT
CDR3: CATRRVLPNTGELFF
J: TRBJ2-2
D: -
size: few
V: TRBV6-5

DNA: TGCGCCAGCAGCTTGGCCCAGGGGCTAAGAGAGACCCAGTACTTC
CDR3: CASSLAQGLRETQYF
J: TRBJ2-5
D: -
size: -
V: TRBV5-1

DNA: TGCGCCAGCAGCCTCTCCGGGCCCGACACAGATACGCAGTATTTT
CDR3: CASSLSGPDTDTQYF
J: TRBJ2-3
D: -
size: -
V: TRBV4-3

DNA: TGTGCCAGCAGCCCCTGGGGGTCGAATCAGCCCCAGCATTTT
CDR3: CASSPWGSNQPQHF
J: TRBJ1-5
D: -
size: few
V: TRBV7-2

DNA: TGTGCCTGGAGTGTAGGAGCCACTGAAGCTTTCTTT
CDR3: CAWSVGATEAFF
J: TRBJ1-1
D: -
size: -
V: TRBV30

DNA: TGTGCCAGCAGTCTACAGCTAAACACTGAAGCTTTCTTT
CDR3: CASSLQLNTEAFF
J: TRBJ1-1
D: -
size: -
V: TRBV6-5

DNA: TGTGCCAGCAGTAAGGACCGTAGCTCCTACAATGAGCAGTTCTTC
CDR3: CASSKDRSSYNEQFF
J: TRBJ2-1
D: -
size: few
V: TRBV2

DNA: TGTGCCAGCAGTTTATATCCGGATTCACCCCTCCACTTT
CDR3: CASSLYPDSPLHF
J: TRBJ1-6
D: -
size: few
V: TRBV27

DNA: TGTGCCAGCTCACCGCTAGCGGGGGAGTTCGAGACCCAGTACTTC
CDR3: CASSPLAGEFETQYF
J: TRBJ2-5
D: TRBD2
size: few
V: TRBV18